The source of this T cell receptor (beta chain) is a study of vaccination effects on CD4 cells after COVID-19. The table came from immunoSEQ multiplex PCR; TCRdb's copy has only in-frame clones and leaves some out. Of about 73,000 clones in the sample, 60% to 85% were seen once. Study-level points and caveats: Marked clonal contraction was seen late after vaccination (in both infection- and vaccine-induced clones). Researchers report that only 1 of 255 vaccine-induced clones in healthy vaccinees cross-reacted with common cold coronaviruses.

This clone appeared a single time. Its antigen remains unknown. Sequencing in the ViraFEST assay came after antigen-specific CD4+ T cells had been expanded with viral peptide pools, which were used to stimulate PBMC. CD4+ T cell isolation took place after 10 days of culture. Recipients of the vaccine had no prior SARS-CoV-2 infection and negative nucleocapsid antibodies. It was on days 3 and 7 that half the medium was replaced with IL-2 medium. The CDR3 consists of 15 residues. Trimming cost V 5 bases and J 4 bases, with 17 bases left between them. Germline V gene lookup returns CDR1 SNHLY and CDR2 FYNNEI.

Sequencing used CD4+ T cells from PBMCs cultured with SARS-CoV-2 spike peptides, obtained before COVID-19 vaccination. This receptor was taken from a human donor who received a COVID-19 vaccine. The chain links TRBV2 to TRBJ1-1; D possibly corresponds to TRBD1 (5 bases). CDR3 sequence reads: CASSPDEGRSTEAFF. CDR3 bases: TGTGCCAGCAGTCCGGATGAGGGACGGAGCACTGAAGCTTTCTTT.